The source of this T cell receptor beta chain is a study of blood T cell repertoires in COVID-19. With 1 base clipped from V and 8 bases from J, the junction kept 10 bases outside the gene matches. Germline CDR1 is SGHRS and CDR2 is YFSETQ. The CDR3 extends over 15 amino acids. Only in-frame clones appear in the TCRdb table, and some are missing; sequencing was by immunoSEQ multiplex PCR. This sample has about 89,000 clones, with approximately 84% found just once. This chain connects TRBV5-1 to TRBJ2-3, with 7 bases that match TRBD2. The sequenced material came from peripheral blood. The source of this sequence is a man between 70 and 80 years old with COVID-19, enrolled during active disease. CDR3 coding DNA: TGCGCCAGCAGCTTGACGGGGGAGGGCCAGGGTACGCAGTATTTT. Translating it yields CASSLTGEGQGTQYF.